Presented here are 14 T cell receptor beta chains from one specimen sequenced in a study of blood T cell repertoires in COVID-19. Some clones are missing from TCRdb's copy, which holds only in-frame ones; the method was immunoSEQ multiplex PCR. The top ten clones hold roughly 0.25% of a sample with some 700,000 clones, about 87% of them seen once. The material sequenced was peripheral blood. Every receptor here comes from a woman aged 18-30 years with acute or convalescent COVID-19.

The chain employs TRBV7-9 and TRBJ1-2; 11 positions match TRBD1. With 8 bases clipped from V and 6 bases from J, the junction kept 5 bases outside the gene matches. This CDR3 has 13 residues. Germline values: CDR1 SEHNR, CDR2 FQNEAQ (reference sequence). The CDR3 nucleotides read TGTGCCAGCGGGACAGGGGGAATAAATGGCTACACCTTC. Encoded protein: CASGTGGINGYTF.

The sample holds a few counts of this clone. V and J are TRBV27 and TRBJ1-1, with a weak D call TRBD1 (6 bases). The ends were cut back, 5 bases at V and 1 base at J, with 14 bases in the middle. Germline V lookup: CDR1 MNHEY, CDR2 SMNVEV (reference sequence). The CDR3 sequence is 15 residues long. In nucleotides, the CDR3 is TGTGCCAGCAGTACCCAGGGAGGGGGGAACACTGAAGCTTTCTTT. Translation gives CASSTQGGGNTEAFF.

This clone was counted a single time. CDR3 protein: CASSVRTVSDTQYF. The CDR3 DNA reads TGTGCCAGCAGCGTGAGGACAGTCTCGGATACGCAGTATTTT. The V and J genes are TRBV9 and TRBJ2-3; D might be TRBD1 (6 bases). Germline V lookup: CDR1 SGDLS, CDR2 YYNGEE. V lost 2 bases and J 6 bases, leaving 13 bases between the germline ends. The CDR3 has 14 amino acids.

This chain joins TRBV19 and TRBJ2-1; TRBD2 might be the D (6 bases). Germline assignment: CDR1 LNHDA and CDR2 SQIVND (reference sequence). Trimming stripped 2 bases from V and 6 bases from J, with 17 bases between. This CDR3 is built from 16 residues. CDR3 sequence: CASSIPRGATFNEQFF. CDR3 nucleotide sequence: TGTGCCAGTAGTATACCGCGCGGGGCCACTTTCAATGAGCAGTTCTTC.

The V call is TRBV6-5, the J call TRBJ1-5, with D unresolved. The CDR3 runs 14 residues. Trimming left V 5 bases short and J 4 bases short, with 12 bases between. Germline V CDR1 and CDR2: MNHEY, SVGAGI. CDR3 sequence reads: CASSPTGANQPQHF. For the CDR3, the DNA is TGTGCCAGCAGTCCGACGGGAGCAAATCAGCCCCAGCATTTT.

The chain links TRBV3-1 (or the pseudogene TRBV3-2) to TRBJ2-3, with TRBD2 identical over 8 bases. CDR3 length: 17 amino acids. Germline lookup yields CDR1 LGHDT and CDR2 YNNKEL (reference sequence). Trimming at V came to 2 bases and at J to 2 bases, leaving 9 bases not matched to a gene. The CDR3 DNA is TGTGCCAGCAGCCAATTATTAGCGGGGAAGACCACAGATACGCAGTATTTT. Translating it yields CASSQLLAGKTTDTQYF.

This clone was counted only a few times. The chain couples TRBV7-9 to TRBJ1-1; D gene ambiguous. Germline V gene data show CDR1 as SEHNR and CDR2 as FQNEAQ (reference sequence). V lost 1 base to trimming and J lost 4 bases, with 7 bases between them. The CDR3 sequence is 13 residues long. CDR3 amino acids: CASSLERVTEAFF. In DNA form, the CDR3 reads TGTGCCAGCAGCTTAGAGAGAGTCACTGAAGCTTTCTTT. The full variable domain, its missing parts supplied by reference TRBV7-9 and TRBJ1-1, is DTGVSQNPRHKITKRGQNVTFRCDPISEHNRLYWYRQTLGQGPEFLTYFQNEAQLEKSRLLSDRFSAERPKGSFSTLEIQRTEQGDSAMYLCASSLERVTEAFFGQGTRLTVV.

The J gene is TRBJ1-2, the V gene TRBV5-4; a possible D gene is TRBD1 (5 bases). V lost 3 bases and J 4 bases, leaving 16 bases between the germline ends. The CDR3 runs 15 residues. Looked up from germline, CDR1 is SGHNT and CDR2 is YYREEE (reference sequence). The CDR3 region is CASSSTPGEAYGYTF. In nucleotides, the CDR3 is TGTGCCAGCAGCTCGACCCCGGGGGAAGCCTATGGCTACACCTTC.

V is TRBV28 and J is TRBJ2-1; D might be TRBD1 (6 bases). The CDR3 spans 11 residues. From germline, CDR1 is MDHEN and CDR2 SYDVKM. With 4 bases removed from V and 13 bases from J, the gap between germline ends came to 11 bases. The CDR3 DNA reads as TGTGCCAGCAGTTGGGGGCAGGGACAGTTCTTC. This sequence encodes CASSWGQGQFF.

This rearrangement joins TRBV29-1 to TRBJ2-3, with 8 positions matching TRBD2. The CDR3 is 13 residues long. Germline V gene sequence: CDR1 SQVTM, CDR2 ANQGSEA. V lost 8 bases to trimming and J lost 2 bases; unmatched junction nucleotides: 6. The CDR3 nucleotides are TGCAGCATCTCGGGGGGGCCCACAGATACGCAGTATTTT. It translates to CSISGGPTDTQYF.

The rearrangement uses TRBV21-1 and TRBJ2-4; the table's D call, TRBD1, was not checked against the DNA. TRBV21-1 is a known pseudogene. The CDR3 covers 15 residues. The CDR3 reads CASSNHRVPKNIQYF. CDR3 nucleotides: TGTGCCAGCAGCAACCACAGGGTTCCCAAAAACATTCAGTACTTC.

The rearrangement links TRBV5-5 to TRBJ2-7; 7 bases are shared with TRBD1. The trim removed 5 bases at V and 0 bases at J, leaving 2 bases unmatched. This CDR3 spans 13 amino acids. Per germline, CDR1 SGHKS and CDR2 YYEKEE (reference sequence). Here the CDR3 DNA reads TGTGCCAGCAGGTCAGGGGGCTCCTACGAGCAGTACTTC. It codes for CASRSGGSYEQYF. Complete variable domain (other parts from reference TRBV5-5 and TRBJ2-7): DAGVTQSPTHLIKTRGQQVTLRCSPISGHKSVSWYQQVLGQGPQFIFQYYEKEERGRGNFPDRFSARQFPNYSSELNVNALLLGDSALYLCASRSGGSYEQYFGPGTRLTVT.

V is TRBV6-4 and J is TRBJ2-2, with a possible D match to TRBD2 (5 bases). This CDR3 comprises 15 residues. V was cut by 7 bases and J by 6 bases, with 18 bases left in between. Germline-derived CDR1 and CDR2 are MRHNA and SNTAGT. CDR3 sequence reads: CASTTRADLPGELFF. The CDR3 DNA is TGTGCCAGCACCACGAGGGCAGATCTCCCCGGGGAGCTGTTTTTT.

Only a few counts were recorded for this clone. The chain joins TRBV3-1 (or the pseudogene TRBV3-2) to TRBJ1-2; 8 nucleotides line up with TRBD1. This CDR3 contains 15 residues. V was clipped by 6 bases and J by 4 bases; unmatched bases: 10. Germline V CDR1 and CDR2: LGHDT, YNNKEL (reference sequence). CDR3 nucleotide sequence: TGTGCCAGCAGGCCAACAGGGGGACGCACCTATGGCTACACCTTC. This translates into CASRPTGGRTYGYTF.